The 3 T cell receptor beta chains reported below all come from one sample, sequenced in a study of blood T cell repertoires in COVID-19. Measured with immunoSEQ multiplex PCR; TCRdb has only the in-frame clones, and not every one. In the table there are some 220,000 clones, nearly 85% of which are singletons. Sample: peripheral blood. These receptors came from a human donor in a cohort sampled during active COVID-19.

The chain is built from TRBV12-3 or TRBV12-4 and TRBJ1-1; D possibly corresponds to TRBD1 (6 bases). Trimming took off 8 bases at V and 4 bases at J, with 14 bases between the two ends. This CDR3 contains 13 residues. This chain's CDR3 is CASVPGAGTEAFF. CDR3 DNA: TGTGCCAGCGTACCAGGGGCGGGCACTGAAGCTTTCTTT.

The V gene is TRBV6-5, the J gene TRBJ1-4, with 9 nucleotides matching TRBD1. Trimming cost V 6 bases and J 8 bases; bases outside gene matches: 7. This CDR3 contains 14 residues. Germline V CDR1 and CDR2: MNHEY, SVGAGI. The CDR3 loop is CASRPGQGREKLFF. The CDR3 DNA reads TGTGCCAGCAGACCTGGACAGGGGAGGGAAAAACTGTTTTTT.

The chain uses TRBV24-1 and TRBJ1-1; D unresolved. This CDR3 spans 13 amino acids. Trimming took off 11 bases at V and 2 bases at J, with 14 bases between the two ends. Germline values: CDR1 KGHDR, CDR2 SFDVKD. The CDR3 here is CAIEAGYNTEAFF. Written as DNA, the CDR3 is TGTGCCATAGAAGCGGGGTATAACACTGAAGCTTTCTTT.